Shown below are 21 T cell receptor beta chains from a single sample sequenced in a study of cytomegalovirus exposure and HLA in healthy donors. Primers for the PCR totalled 60 Vbeta and 13 Jbeta. Sequenced by immunoSEQ multiplex PCR; TCRdb stores in-frame clones only, minus some. The sample's table shows about 120,000 clones. What was sequenced was PBMCs. These TCRs come from a young man in good health and CMV-seronegative.

Turning to this clone: The junction does not match germline at one end; this may be a read error. Other DNA variants within this sample encode the same CDR3. The gene calls are TRBV7-2 and TRBJ2-3; TRBD2 aligns across 12 bases. There are 15 residues in the CDR3. In germline, CDR1 is SGHTA, CDR2 FQGNSA. The CDR3 nucleotides are TGTGCCAGCAGCCTAGCGGGGGGGCCAACAGATACGCAGTATTTT. This sequence encodes CASSLAGGPTDTQYF.

The chain couples TRBV29-1 to TRBJ2-5, with 8 bases fitting TRBD1. Matching the DNA end better, TRBJ2-7 makes the J call doubtful. CDR1 and CDR2 from the germline V gene are SQVTM and ANQGSEA. The CDR3 totals 14 residues. For the CDR3, the DNA is TGCAGCGTCGCCGACAGGGGAGGTTCCTACGAGCAGTACTTC. Translation: CSVADRGGSYEQYF.

Note on this clone: The identical CDR3 is also encoded by other nucleotide sequences in the sample. The chain recombines TRBV15 with TRBJ2-7, with D perhaps TRBD1 (6 bases). Germline CDR1 is LNHNV and CDR2 is YYDKDF (reference sequence). V was trimmed by 0 bases and J by 3 bases, leaving 6 bases between them. The CDR3 runs 13 residues. CDR3: CATSRDRGYEQYF. CDR3 nucleotides: TGTGCCACCAGCAGAGACAGGGGCTACGAGCAGTACTTC.

V usage is TRBV5-1 and J usage is TRBJ2-7; 8 nucleotides match TRBD2. The CDR3 runs to 16 residues. Germline trimming cut 1 base from V and 3 bases from J; bases unmatched to any gene: 9. CDR1 is SGHRS and CDR2 is YFSETQ in the germline V gene. CDR3 protein: CASSLSGGGRLYEQYF. CDR3 bases: TGCGCCAGCAGCTTGTCGGGCGGGGGGAGACTCTACGAGCAGTACTTC.

V and J are TRBV4-1 and TRBJ2-5; D perhaps matches TRBD1 (6 bases). CDR1 and CDR2 from the germline V gene are MGHRA and YSYEKL. This CDR3 is 13 amino acids long. The V end lost 3 bases, the J end lost 4 bases, and 9 bases lay between the germline ends. The CDR3 coding sequence is TGCGCCAGCAGCCAGGTCAGGGGAGAGACCCAGTACTTC. This translates into CASSQVRGETQYF.

Of note for this clone: The germline gene is not matched at one end of the junction; a read error may be the cause. This chain uses TRBV14 with TRBJ2-1, with D possibly TRBD2 on 6 matching bases. The CDR3 runs 15 residues. The germline V gene encodes CDR1 SGHDN and CDR2 FVKESK. In nucleotides, the CDR3 is TGTGCCAGCAGCCAAGATAAGGGACTCGCAGCCCCCGAGGTCTTC. The encoded protein is CASSQDKGLAAPEVF.

The chain couples TRBV2 to TRBJ2-1; 10 bases are shared with TRBD2. Trimming removed 4 bases from V and 9 bases from J; junction bases left unmatched: 12. The CDR3 is 16 amino acids. From germline, CDR1 is SNHLY and CDR2 FYNNEI. The CDR3, as DNA: TGTGCCAGCAGTGGAGCGGGGGGGCGATACATCGGTGAGCAGTTCTTC. Translated, it gives CASSGAGGRYIGEQFF.

The chain recombines TRBV2 with TRBJ2-7; possible D gene TRBD2, 5 bases. The CDR3 is made up of 15 amino acids. CDR1 and CDR2 from the germline V gene are SNHLY and FYNNEI. Between the trimmed V and J ends, which lost 4 bases and 0 bases, there was a span of 13 bases. The CDR3 loop is CASSGQEETSYEQYF. CDR3 nucleotides: TGTGCCAGCAGTGGGCAGGAGGAAACCTCCTACGAGCAGTACTTC.

V is TRBV30 and J is TRBJ2-1; TRBD2 is a possible D gene (7 bases). Trimming cost V 8 bases and J 10 bases, with 18 bases left between them. The CDR3 sequence is 12 residues long. Germline loops: CDR1 GTSNPN, CDR2 SVGIG (reference sequence). The CDR3 protein is CARGAVEGEQFF. The CDR3 DNA sequence: TGTGCCCGGGGGGCCGTAGAGGGGGAGCAGTTCTTC. Full variable domain (outside the CDR3, taken from reference TRBV30 and TRBJ2-1): SQTIHQWPATLVQPVGSPLSLECTVEGTSNPNLYWYRQAAGRGLQLLFYSVGIGQISSEVPQNLSASRPQDRQFILSSKKLLLSDSGFYLCARGAVEGEQFFGPGTRLTVL.

The chain is built from TRBV18 and TRBJ1-2; 7 nucleotides agree with TRBD1. CDR3 length: 15 residues. The germline CDR1 and CDR2 sequences are KGHSH and LQKENI. Germline trimming cut 5 bases from V and 4 bases from J; bases unmatched to any gene: 10. This CDR3 is CASSLAARGSYGYTF. The CDR3 nucleotides are TGTGCCAGCTCATTGGCTGCCAGGGGGTCCTATGGCTACACCTTC.

This chain links TRBV5-8 with TRBJ2-3, with 7 bases identical to TRBD2. This CDR3 has 15 amino acids. The germline V gene encodes CDR1 SGHTS and CDR2 YDEGEE. V was pared by 10 bases and J by 0 bases, with 11 bases of the junction left unmatched. The CDR3 DNA sequence: TGTGCCGCCCAGTTGGCGGGGGAGAGCACAGATACGCAGTATTTT. Its translation is CAAQLAGESTDTQYF.

The chain recombines TRBV30 with TRBJ2-7; tentative D call: TRBD2 (5 bases). V was clipped by 5 bases and J by 3 bases, with 11 bases between them. There are 12 residues in the CDR3. Germline lookup yields CDR1 GTSNPN and CDR2 SVGIG (reference sequence). The CDR3 loop reads CAWVSRGYEQYF. CDR3 nucleotides: TGTGCCTGGGTGAGTCGGGGCTACGAGCAGTACTTC.

CDR3 DNA: TGCGCCAGCAGCCAAGTATACAATGAGCAGTTCTTC. It encodes CASSQVYNEQFF. The V gene is TRBV4-1, the J gene TRBJ2-1; no reliable D call. The CDR3 is 12 residues long. The V and J ends lost 1 base and 4 bases respectively, with 2 bases between them. The V gene's germline CDR1 is MGHRA and CDR2 YSYEKL.

The chain joins TRBV5-4 to TRBJ2-5; 14 bases fit TRBD2. CDR3 size: 16 residues. CDR1 and CDR2 from the germline V gene are SGHNT and YYREEE (reference sequence). The trim removed 4 bases at V and 8 bases at J, leaving 10 bases unmatched. The CDR3 DNA reads TGTGCCAGCAGCGTCGATTTCGGGACTAGCGGGGGAACCCAGTACTTC. Translation gives CASSVDFGTSGGTQYF.

CDR3 coding DNA: TGTGCCTGGAGTGGGAGACGGACCCAGTACTTC. It is translated as CAWSGRRTQYF. This rearrangement joins TRBV30 to TRBJ2-5; D gene uncertain. The V end lost 1 base, the J end lost 7 bases, and 7 bases lay between the germline ends. This CDR3 has 11 amino acids. CDR1 is GTSNPN, CDR2 SVGIG, per germline (reference sequence).

The gene calls are TRBV19 and TRBJ2-3; TRBD1 aligns across 8 bases. With V trimmed by 6 bases and J by 6 bases, 5 bases remained unmatched. The CDR3 has 13 residues. Germline-derived CDR1 and CDR2 are LNHDA and SQIVND (reference sequence). The CDR3 sequence is CASSLTGVDTQYF. CDR3 in DNA: TGTGCCAGTAGCCTGACAGGGGTGGATACGCAGTATTTT.

The CDR3 loop reads CASSWGGTSADTQYF. CDR3 nucleotide sequence: TGTGCCAGCAGCTGGGGGGGGACTAGCGCAGATACGCAGTATTTT. This sequence joins TRBV5-4 and TRBJ2-3; TRBD2 agrees at 10 bases. V dropped 3 bases and J dropped 4; count of bases not matched to a gene: 5. Per germline, CDR1 SGHNT and CDR2 YYREEE (reference sequence). The CDR3 spans 15 residues.

This CDR3 reads CASSLSGSPLHF. The CDR3 nucleotides read TGTGCCAGCAGCTTAAGCGGGTCACCCCTCCACTTT. The chain links TRBV7-2 to TRBJ1-6, with D unresolved. The V end was cut by 2 bases, the J end by 10 bases, with 6 bases between. The germline gives CDR1 SGHTA, CDR2 FQGNSA. The CDR3 is 12 residues long.

V is TRBV5-1 and J is TRBJ2-3; D is perhaps TRBD1 (5 bases). The CDR3 runs to 15 residues. Trimming shortened V by 0 bases and J by 6 bases, and 14 bases separated the two germline ends. Germline loops: CDR1 SGHRS, CDR2 YFSETQ. The CDR3 sequence: CASSLVSTASDTQYF. The CDR3, as DNA: TGCGCCAGCAGCTTGGTCTCGACAGCATCGGATACGCAGTATTTT.

The chain employs TRBV5-1 and TRBJ1-2; D is ambiguous. This CDR3 region has 12 residues. Germline V gene lookup returns CDR1 SGHRS and CDR2 YFSETQ. V lost 0 bases to trimming and J lost 6 bases, with 6 bases between them. The CDR3 region has the DNA TGCGCCAGCAGCTTGGACACCAATGGCTACACCTTC. Its translation is CASSLDTNGYTF.

The chain uses TRBV25-1 and TRBJ2-5; D unclear. TRBJ2-7 explains the end of the DNA better; the J call may be wrong. The CDR3 is made up of 11 amino acids. The V gene's germline CDR1 is MGHDK and CDR2 SYGVNS. The CDR3 protein is CASSEYHEQYF. As DNA, the CDR3 is TGTGCCAGCAGTGAATATCACGAGCAGTACTTC.